This section outlines one TCR beta chain sequence together with its context. The antigen is not known. The entry originates in a study of graft-versus-host responses after intestinal transplantation. Study-wide results and limits: Allograft graft-versus-host to host-versus-graft clonal ratios ran high in patients with graft-donor T cell macrochimerism.

TCRdb's table, derived via immunoSEQ multiplex PCR, lists solely in-frame clones and lacks some. This sample carries more than 95,000 clones, 90% of them seen once, and the ten largest clones take under 0.2%. This CDR3 is built from 15 residues. Trimming removed 6 bases from V and 2 bases from J; junction bases left unmatched: 3. Germline CDR1 is MNHEY and CDR2 is SMNVEV (reference sequence). The sequence came from a human donor who received an intestinal transplant. The chain joins TRBV27 to TRBJ1-5, with 11 bases identical to TRBD1. The material sequenced was unstimulated CD4+ T cells sorted from spleen or lymph node cells, taken before intestinal transplant. The CDR3 coding sequence is TGTGCCAGCAGAAAGGGACAGGGGGGCAATCAGCCCCAGCATTTT. It is translated as CASRKGQGGNQPQHF.